These 9 T cell receptor beta chains came from one sample sequenced in a study of blood T cell repertoires in COVID-19 (dated by TCRdb to about 2020). Library preparation used the immunoSEQ multiplex PCR assay. TCRdb took this table from immuneACCESS and kept in-frame rearrangements with V and J called. Such tables lack part of the clones; where checked against another copy, unresolved V genes explain under half of the gap, and the rest is unexplained. The sample table shows 310,000 or so clones, and 90% are seen once. The ten largest clones take up 1.7% of the sample. The sample taken for sequencing was PBMCs or T cells enriched from blood (not recorded which). Receptors were obtained from a woman under 30 with acute COVID-19.

J is TRBJ2-2 and V is TRBV7-9; possibly TRBD2 for D (6 bases). The CDR3 totals 15 residues. Per the germline V gene, CDR1 is SEHNR and CDR2 is FQNEAQ (reference sequence). V shed 1 base and J shed 6 bases, with 12 bases lying between them. The CDR3 is CASSLGLDVPGELFF. CDR3 DNA sequence: TGTGCCAGCAGCTTAGGACTAGATGTCCCCGGGGAGCTGTTTTTT.

V usage is TRBV12-1 and J usage is TRBJ1-2; the table assigns TRBD1, which was not confirmed against the DNA. TRBV12-1 is deemed a pseudogene. The CDR3 covers 13 residues. CDR3 sequence (DNA): TGTGCCCCTTCCCCGGGACAGAACTATGGCTACACCTTC. This sequence encodes CAPSPGQNYGYTF.

The chain links TRBV9 to TRBJ1-6, with TRBD1 as a possible D gene (5 bases). This CDR3 is 16 amino acids long. Germline V gene sequence: CDR1 SGDLS, CDR2 YYNGEE. The V gene lost 3 bases and the J gene lost 1 base, with 11 bases spanning the gap. CDR3 bases: TGTGCCAGCAGCGCTTCCCAGGGATCCTATAATTCACCCCTCCACTTT. This gives the protein CASSASQGSYNSPLHF.

The chain combines TRBV28 with TRBJ1-6, with a weak D call TRBD1 (6 bases). V lost 6 bases, J lost 9 bases, and 15 bases lay in between. This CDR3 has 14 residues. CDR1 is MDHEN, CDR2 SYDVKM, per germline. The CDR3 nucleotides read TGTGCCAGCAGACGTGGGGGGGCTTTTTCACCCCTCCACTTT. This gives the protein CASRRGGAFSPLHF.

The chain joins TRBV14 to TRBJ2-7; 7 bases map to TRBD2. The CDR3 runs to 13 residues. Germline V gene data show CDR1 as SGHDN and CDR2 as FVKESK. With V trimmed by 4 bases and J by 6 bases, 6 bases remained unmatched. CDR3 sequence: CASSRGLVFEQYF. CDR3 bases: TGTGCCAGCAGCCGAGGACTAGTCTTCGAGCAGTACTTC.

The genes are TRBV30 and TRBJ1-4; D perhaps matches TRBD1 (5 bases). Trimming stripped 6 bases from V and 3 bases from J, with 11 bases between. This CDR3 has 13 residues. Germline CDR1 and CDR2: GTSNPN and SVGIG (reference sequence). CDR3 coding DNA: TGTGCCTGTCAGGGATTGCCTAATGAAAAACTGTTTTTT. Protein: CACQGLPNEKLFF.

In DNA form, the CDR3 reads TGCGCCAGCAACACAGCGGGAGGCACAGATACGCAGTATTTT. Translation: CASNTAGGTDTQYF. V is TRBV5-1 and J is TRBJ2-3, with TRBD2 matching 8 bases. Germline values: CDR1 SGHRS, CDR2 YFSETQ. V gave up 6 bases and J gave up 1 base; unmatched junction bases: 4. This CDR3 is built from 14 residues.

The V gene is TRBV5-1, the J gene TRBJ2-7; a possible D gene is TRBD1 (6 bases). V dropped 2 bases and J dropped 1 base, with 13 bases sitting between them. The CDR3 has 15 amino acids. CDR1 is SGHRS and CDR2 is YFSETQ in the germline V gene. The CDR3 nucleotides are TGCGCCAGCAGCTTTAGCACAGGGTATTCCTACGAGCAGTACTTC. Its translation is CASSFSTGYSYEQYF.

This chain connects TRBV19 to TRBJ2-5; D is possibly TRBD1 (5 bases). Trimming shortened V by 4 bases and J by 2 bases, and 8 bases separated the two germline ends. The CDR3 totals 13 residues. The V gene's germline CDR1 is LNHDA and CDR2 SQIVND (reference sequence). CDR3 residues: CASSTPGQETQYF. DNA for the CDR3: TGTGCCAGTAGTACTCCAGGGCAAGAGACCCAGTACTTC.